These 14 T cell receptor beta chains came from one sample sequenced in a study of cytomegalovirus exposure and HLA in healthy donors. Sequencing used immunoSEQ multiplex PCR; TCRdb keeps in-frame clones, though not all of them. The sample yields over 150,000 clones, around nine tenths seen once. The sample was PBMCs. Receptors were obtained from a woman aged 18-29 years in good health and CMV-seropositive.

V usage is TRBV2 and J usage is TRBJ1-1; D might be TRBD1 (5 bases). Trimming stripped 8 bases from V and 0 bases from J, with 13 bases between. CDR3 size: 14 residues. CDR1 and CDR2 from the germline V gene are SNHLY and FYNNEI. In DNA, the CDR3 is TGTGCCAGCGGGGCAGAAAATATGAACACTGAAGCTTTCTTT. This encodes CASGAENMNTEAFF.

The CDR3 DNA sequence: TGTGCCAGCAGCTTCCTGGCGGGACAGACCTACGAGCAGTACTTC. It is translated as CASSFLAGQTYEQYF. V is TRBV7-3 and J is TRBJ2-7, with TRBD1 as a possible D gene (7 bases). This CDR3 has 15 residues. CDR1 is SGHTA, CDR2 FQGTGA, per germline. Trimming stripped 3 bases from V and 2 bases from J, with 14 bases between.

The chain has TRBV7-9 and TRBJ2-7; maybe TRBD1 (5 bases). CDR3 size: 14 residues. V was cut by 5 bases and J by 0 bases, with 11 bases left in between. Germline CDR1 and CDR2: SEHNR and FQNEAQ (reference sequence). CDR3 coding DNA: TGTGCCAGCAGCCTTGTGACAGACTCCTACGAGCAGTACTTC. Protein product: CASSLVTDSYEQYF.

The rearrangement links TRBV7-2 to TRBJ2-1; D is possibly TRBD2 (6 bases). This CDR3 has 12 residues. CDR1 is SGHTA and CDR2 is FQGNSA in the germline V gene. Trimming removed 1 base at V and 15 bases at J, with 13 bases between. The CDR3: CASSLVIADWFF. The DNA for the CDR3 is TGTGCCAGCAGCTTAGTGATAGCGGATTGGTTCTTC.

J is TRBJ2-7 and V is TRBV6-6, with 10 bases aligning to TRBD1. Losses at the gene ends were 1 base for V and 2 bases for J; bases not matched to a gene: 2. The CDR3 has 15 residues. Looked up from germline, CDR1 is MNHNY and CDR2 is SVGAGI (reference sequence). The CDR3 region is CASSYLGQGTYEQYF. The CDR3 DNA is TGTGCCAGCAGTTACTTGGGACAGGGGACCTACGAGCAGTACTTC.

The chain carries TRBV2 and TRBJ1-1; a possible D gene is TRBD1 (6 bases). From germline, CDR1 is SNHLY and CDR2 FYNNEI. The V end was cut by 10 bases, the J end by 1 base, with 19 bases between. The CDR3 is 15 amino acids. The CDR3 sequence: CATSRIQGGNTEAFF. The CDR3 DNA is TGTGCCACGAGCAGGATTCAAGGGGGGAACACTGAAGCTTTCTTT.

This chain links TRBV19 with TRBJ1-2, with TRBD1 matching over 11 bases. CDR1 and CDR2 (germline): LNHDA, SQIVND (reference sequence). This CDR3 is built from 15 residues. J lost 7 bases, V lost 3 bases, and 7 bases had no gene match. The CDR3 loop reads CASSMTGQGAGGYTF. The CDR3 region has the DNA TGTGCCAGTAGTATGACAGGACAGGGGGCTGGTGGCTACACCTTC.

This chain links TRBV4-1 with TRBJ2-1; 13 nucleotides align to TRBD2. Germline V gene sequence: CDR1 MGHRA, CDR2 YSYEKL. The CDR3 consists of 18 residues. Trimming took 7 bases from V and 6 from J; bases not matched to a gene: 15. This CDR3 reads CASTPRRTSGRQINEQFF. The CDR3 nucleotides read TGCGCCAGCACCCCACGACGGACTAGCGGGAGACAGATCAATGAGCAGTTCTTC.

This sequence joins TRBV28 and TRBJ1-4; TRBD1 matches at 7 bases. CDR3 length: 16 residues. Germline assignment: CDR1 MDHEN and CDR2 SYDVKM. Losses at the gene ends were 7 bases for V and 7 bases for J; bases not matched to a gene: 15. The CDR3 spells CASTRTGRTASEKLFF. As DNA, the CDR3 is TGTGCCAGCACTCGGACAGGCAGGACCGCTAGTGAAAAACTGTTTTTT.

The chain employs TRBV19 and TRBJ1-5; TRBD1 aligns across 10 bases. From germline, CDR1 is LNHDA and CDR2 SQIVND (reference sequence). V lost 7 bases, J lost 1 base, and 13 bases stayed unmatched. The CDR3 has 18 amino acids. The CDR3 spells CASTPRDRGGVSNQPQHF. CDR3 DNA: TGTGCCAGTACCCCCCGGGACAGGGGTGGGGTGAGCAATCAGCCCCAGCATTTT.

V gene TRBV18 combines with J gene TRBJ2-7; D remains unclear. The V gene's germline CDR1 is KGHSH and CDR2 LQKENI. The length of the CDR3 is 13 residues. Trimming pared 2 bases from V and 3 bases from J, leaving 8 bases between. The CDR3 DNA sequence: TGTGCCAGCTCACCAGCCAGTAACTACGAGCAGTACTTC. Its translation: CASSPASNYEQYF.

V gene TRBV2 combines with J gene TRBJ2-1, with 10 bases matching TRBD2. Germline V gene sequence: CDR1 SNHLY, CDR2 FYNNEI. The ends lost 2 bases at V and 8 bases at J; junction bases unmatched: 6. The CDR3 consists of 15 residues. CDR3 loop: CASSEFASGSYEQFF. The CDR3 DNA is TGTGCCAGCAGTGAATTTGCTAGCGGGAGCTATGAGCAGTTCTTC. The whole variable domain, filled in from reference TRBV2 and TRBJ2-1, reads EPEVTQTPSHQVTQMGQEVILRCVPISNHLYFYWYRQILGQKVEFLVSFYNNEISEKSEIFDDQFSVERPDGSNFTLKIRSTKLEDSAMYFCASSEFASGSYEQFFGPGTRLTVL.

The J gene is TRBJ1-5, the V gene TRBV19; 7 nucleotides line up with TRBD1. Germline V lookup: CDR1 LNHDA, CDR2 SQIVND (reference sequence). This CDR3 has 15 residues. J lost 5 bases, V lost 6 bases, and 10 bases had no gene match. Written as DNA, the CDR3 is TGTGCCAGTAGGGTTCGCGTTCAGGGGGATCAGCCCCAGCATTTT. As protein: CASRVRVQGDQPQHF.

This chain uses TRBV19 with TRBJ2-3, with 8 bases that match TRBD1. There are 16 residues in the CDR3. Trimming removed 5 bases from V and 2 bases from J; junction bases left unmatched: 9. CDR1 LNHDA and CDR2 SQIVND come from the germline V gene (reference sequence). CDR3 sequence: CASSPWTGLPTDTQYF. As DNA, the CDR3 is TGTGCCAGTAGTCCTTGGACAGGGCTTCCCACAGATACGCAGTATTTT.